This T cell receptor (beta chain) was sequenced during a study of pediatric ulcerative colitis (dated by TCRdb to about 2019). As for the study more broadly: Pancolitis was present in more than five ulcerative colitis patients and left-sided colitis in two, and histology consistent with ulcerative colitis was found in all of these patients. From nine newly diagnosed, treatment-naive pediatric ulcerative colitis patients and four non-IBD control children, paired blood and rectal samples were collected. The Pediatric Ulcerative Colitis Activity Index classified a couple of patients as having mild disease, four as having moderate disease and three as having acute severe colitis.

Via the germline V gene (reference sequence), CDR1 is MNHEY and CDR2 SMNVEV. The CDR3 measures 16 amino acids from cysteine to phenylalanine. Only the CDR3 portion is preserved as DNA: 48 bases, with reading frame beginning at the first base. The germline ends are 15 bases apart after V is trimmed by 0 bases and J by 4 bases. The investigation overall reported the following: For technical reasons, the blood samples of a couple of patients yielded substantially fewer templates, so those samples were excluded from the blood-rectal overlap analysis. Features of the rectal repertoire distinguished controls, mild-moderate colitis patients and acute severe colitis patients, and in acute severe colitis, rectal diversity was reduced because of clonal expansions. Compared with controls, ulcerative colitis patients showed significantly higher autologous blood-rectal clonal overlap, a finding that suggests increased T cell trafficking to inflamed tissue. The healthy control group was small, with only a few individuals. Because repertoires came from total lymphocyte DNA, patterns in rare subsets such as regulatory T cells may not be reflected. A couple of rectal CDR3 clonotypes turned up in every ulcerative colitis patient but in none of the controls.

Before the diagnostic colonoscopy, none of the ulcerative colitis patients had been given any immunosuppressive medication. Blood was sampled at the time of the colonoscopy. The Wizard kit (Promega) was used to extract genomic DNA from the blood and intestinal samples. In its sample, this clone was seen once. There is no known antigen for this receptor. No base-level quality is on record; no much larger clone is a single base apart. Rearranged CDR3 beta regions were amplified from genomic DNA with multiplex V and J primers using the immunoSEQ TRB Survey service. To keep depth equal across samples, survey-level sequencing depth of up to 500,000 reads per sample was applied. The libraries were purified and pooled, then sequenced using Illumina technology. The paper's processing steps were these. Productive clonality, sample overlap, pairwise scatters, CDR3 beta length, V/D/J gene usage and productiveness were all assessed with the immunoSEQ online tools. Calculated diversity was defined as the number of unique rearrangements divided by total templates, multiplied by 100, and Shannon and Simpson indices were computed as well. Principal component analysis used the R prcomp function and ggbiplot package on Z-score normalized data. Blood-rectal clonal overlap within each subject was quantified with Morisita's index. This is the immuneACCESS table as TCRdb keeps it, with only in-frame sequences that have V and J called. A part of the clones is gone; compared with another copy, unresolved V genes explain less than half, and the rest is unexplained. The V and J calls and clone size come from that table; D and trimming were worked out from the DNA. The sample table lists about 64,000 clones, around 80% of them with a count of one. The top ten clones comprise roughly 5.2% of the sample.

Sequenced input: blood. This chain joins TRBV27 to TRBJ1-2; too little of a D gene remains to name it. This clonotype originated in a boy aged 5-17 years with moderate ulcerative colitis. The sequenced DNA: TGTGCCAGCAGTTTATCGCTACCAACAGTACCCTATGGCTACACCTTC. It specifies CASSLSLPTVPYGYTF.